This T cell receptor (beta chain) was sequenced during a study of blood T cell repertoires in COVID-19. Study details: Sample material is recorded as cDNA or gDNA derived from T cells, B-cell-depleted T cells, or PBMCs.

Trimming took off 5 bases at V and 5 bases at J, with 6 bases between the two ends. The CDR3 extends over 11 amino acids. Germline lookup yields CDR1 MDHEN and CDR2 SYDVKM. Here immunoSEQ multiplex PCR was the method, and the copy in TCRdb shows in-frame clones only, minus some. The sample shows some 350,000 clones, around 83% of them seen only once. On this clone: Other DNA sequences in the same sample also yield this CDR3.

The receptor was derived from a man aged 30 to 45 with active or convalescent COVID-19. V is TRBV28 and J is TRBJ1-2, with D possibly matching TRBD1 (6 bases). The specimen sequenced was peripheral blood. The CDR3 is CASSTGYGYTF. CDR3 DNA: TGTGCCAGCAGTACAGGGTATGGCTACACCTTC.